The T cell receptor beta chain under discussion was sequenced for a study of chronic HIV infection and antiretroviral therapy (dated by TCRdb to between 2014 and 2016). CDR1 and CDR2 were assigned from the germline V gene as SQVTM and ANQGSEA. For this chain, trimming is 5 bases at the V end and 4 bases at the J end, and the number of junction bases without a gene match is 8. From cysteine to phenylalanine, the CDR3 is 14 amino acids long. This entry keeps only the CDR3 DNA: 42 bases, framed from base 1. The library was produced with 5' RACE. TCRdb records Illumina MiSeq as the sequencer. The raw public data were reprocessed by TCRdb itself: fastp quality trimming at Q25, MiXCR clonotype calling, in-frame beta chains only. Each entry is one CDR3 protein sequence, shown with its most common DNA and genes. For this sample there are 40,000 to 60,000 distinct CDR3 sequences; about 20% appear just once. 2.8% of the sample is in the top ten clones.

About this clonotype: The antigen it recognizes is unknown. One base away there is no much larger clone; base qualities are not given.

The sample consisted of peripheral blood. The chain is encoded by TRBV29-1 joined to TRBJ2-3; 8 central bases correspond to TRBD1. This TCR was recovered from an adult who had HIV and had not received antiretroviral therapy, or was an uninfected healthy control (not recorded which). The CDR3 is CSVTWTGKADTQYF. The DNA is TGCAGCGTTACCTGGACAGGGAAAGCAGATACGCAGTATTTT.